These 17 T cell receptor beta chains were all obtained from the same sample, sequenced in a study of blood T cell repertoires in COVID-19. Measured with immunoSEQ multiplex PCR; TCRdb has only the in-frame clones, and not every one. In the table there are 190,000 or so clones, approximately 86% of which are singletons. Sequenced sample: peripheral blood. These receptors originate from a man aged 35-49 years with active or convalescent COVID-19.

The chain employs TRBV6-4 and TRBJ1-1, with unresolved D. The CDR3 sequence is 13 residues long. V was cut by 5 bases and J by 1 base, with 8 bases left in between. Germline V gene lookup returns CDR1 MRHNA and CDR2 SNTAGT. The CDR3 nucleotides are TGTGCCAGCAGTAACAGTCAGAACACTGAAGCTTTCTTT. This gives the protein CASSNSQNTEAFF.

The chain links TRBV7-9 to TRBJ1-2, with 7 bases aligning to TRBD1. Germline CDR1 and CDR2: SEHNR and FQNEAQ (reference sequence). The CDR3 length is 14 residues. V was clipped by 5 bases and J by 4 bases; unmatched bases: 7. The CDR3 bases are TGTGCCAGCAGCCCGGCAAGGGACAGCTATGGCTACACCTTC. Amino acid sequence: CASSPARDSYGYTF.

The chain is built from TRBV3-1 (or the pseudogene TRBV3-2) and TRBJ1-5; D ambiguous. V lost 8 bases to trimming and J lost 4 bases, with 12 bases between them. Germline CDR1 and CDR2: LGHDT and YNNKEL (reference sequence). This CDR3 spans 13 amino acids. For the CDR3, the DNA is TGTGCCAGCTCCTCCGGAGTTAATCAGCCCCAGCATTTT. Residues: CASSSGVNQPQHF.

Here the CDR3 reads CASSQVGLGSPLHF. The CDR3 coding sequence is TGTGCCAGCAGCCAAGTCGGTCTGGGCTCACCCCTCCACTTT. The rearrangement links TRBV14 to TRBJ1-6; no reliable D call. This CDR3 comprises 14 residues. In germline, CDR1 is SGHDN, CDR2 FVKESK. Trimming pared 1 base from V and 10 bases from J, leaving 11 bases between.

The chain has TRBV5-6 and TRBJ2-7, with D perhaps matching TRBD2 (6 bases). CDR1 and CDR2 from the germline V gene are SGHDT and YYEEEE. The CDR3 is 14 residues long. The V end lost 3 bases, the J end lost 4 bases, and 14 bases lay between the germline ends. CDR3 DNA: TGTGCCAGCAGCTCCGGGACTCTGATTTACGAGCAGTACTTC. It specifies CASSSGTLIYEQYF.

This CDR3 reads CASSQITSGDTQYF. CDR3 nucleotide sequence: TGTGCCAGCAGCCAGATTACTAGCGGGGATACGCAGTATTTT. The rearrangement links TRBV7-2 to TRBJ2-3; 9 bases align to TRBD2. The V segment lost 5 bases and the J segment 6 bases; nucleotides outside the gene matches: 6. Germline V gene data show CDR1 as SGHTA and CDR2 as FQGNSA. The CDR3 length is 14 residues. The full variable domain, completed using reference TRBV7-2 and TRBJ2-3, is GAGVSQSPSNKVTEKGKDVELRCDPISGHTALYWYRQSLGQGLEFLIYFQGNSAPDKSGLPSDRFSAERTGGSVSTLTIQRTQQEDSAVYLCASSQITSGDTQYFGPGTRLTVL.

The rearrangement joins TRBV7-2 to TRBJ2-5; the D gene is possibly TRBD2 (6 bases). The ends were cut back, 5 bases at V and 2 bases at J, with 9 bases in the middle. Per germline, CDR1 SGHTA and CDR2 FQGNSA. This CDR3 is 13 amino acids long. The CDR3 sequence is CASSQGLQETQYF. Here the CDR3 DNA reads TGTGCCAGCAGCCAGGGACTGCAAGAGACCCAGTACTTC.

V is TRBV2 and J is TRBJ1-1; D gene unclear. CDR1 is SNHLY, CDR2 FYNNEI, per germline. V gave up 0 bases and J gave up 8 bases, with 10 bases separating them. This CDR3 is built from 13 residues. Here the CDR3 reads CASSEAGDSEAFF. CDR3 in DNA: TGTGCCAGCAGTGAAGCGGGAGACTCCGAAGCTTTCTTT. Using reference TRBV2 and TRBJ1-1 for the parts outside the CDR3, the full variable domain is EPEVTQTPSHQVTQMGQEVILRCVPISNHLYFYWYRQILGQKVEFLVSFYNNEISEKSEIFDDQFSVERPDGSNFTLKIRSTKLEDSAMYFCASSEAGDSEAFFGQGTRLTVV.

The chain is built from TRBV7-8 and TRBJ1-2; a weak D match, TRBD1 (6 bases). V was trimmed by 6 bases and J by 5 bases, leaving 10 bases between them. In germline, CDR1 is SGHVS, CDR2 FQNEAQ. The CDR3 is 12 amino acids. CDR3 bases: TGTGCCAGCAGTAGGACAGCATATGGCTACACCTTC. Its protein is CASSRTAYGYTF. The complete variable domain, with remaining parts taken from reference TRBV7-8 and TRBJ1-2, reads GAGVSQSPRYKVAKRGQDVALRCDPISGHVSLFWYQQALGQGPEFLTYFQNEAQLDKSGLPSDRFFAERPEGSVSTLKIQRTQQEDSAVYLCASSRTAYGYTFGSGTRLTVV.

The rearrangement joins TRBV7-6 to TRBJ2-1, with TRBD2 matching 11 bases. The ends lost 1 base at V and 11 bases at J; junction bases unmatched: 19. Germline V gives CDR1 SGHVS, CDR2 FNYEAQ. This CDR3 region has 19 residues. The CDR3 spells CASSLGSPIAGGTPYQQFF. For the CDR3, the DNA is TGTGCCAGCAGCTTAGGTTCCCCCATAGCGGGGGGGACCCCATACCAGCAGTTCTTC. Drawing the rest from reference TRBV7-6 and TRBJ2-1, the complete variable domain is GAGVSQSPRYKVTKRGQDVALRCDPISGHVSLYWYRQALGQGPEFLTYFNYEAQQDKSGLPNDRFSAERPEGSISTLTIQRTEQRDSAMYRCASSLGSPIAGGTPYQQFFGPGTRLTVL.

The V call is TRBV28, the J call TRBJ2-3; TRBD1 is a possible D gene (6 bases). CDR3 length: 16 residues. V dropped 3 bases and J dropped 2 bases, with 15 bases sitting between them. Germline V CDR1 and CDR2: MDHEN, SYDVKM. CDR3 residues: CASSFMGAGPTDTQYF. The CDR3 coding sequence is TGTGCCAGCAGTTTCATGGGGGCTGGTCCCACAGATACGCAGTATTTT.

This clone turned up a few times. V usage is TRBV18 and J usage is TRBJ1-2, with TRBD1 as a possible D gene (6 bases). V gave up 3 bases and J gave up 4 bases, with 18 bases separating them. The germline CDR1 and CDR2 sequences are KGHSH and LQKENI. This CDR3 is 16 amino acids long. This CDR3 reads CASSPAGPRQAYGYTF. The DNA of the CDR3 is TGTGCCAGCTCACCCGCTGGGCCCCGACAGGCCTATGGCTACACCTTC.

This clone was picked up one time. This rearrangement joins TRBV7-2 to TRBJ1-3; weak D call: TRBD1 (6 bases). Per the germline V gene, CDR1 is SGHTA and CDR2 is FQGNSA. The CDR3 runs 14 residues. V shed 4 bases and J shed 0 bases, with 7 bases lying between them. The CDR3: CASSSDSSGNTIYF. The DNA of the CDR3 is TGTGCCAGCAGCTCGGACAGCTCTGGAAACACCATATATTTT.

The chain combines TRBV4-3 with TRBJ1-1; D remains unclear. The CDR3 is 15 residues long. Looked up from germline, CDR1 is LGHNA and CDR2 is YSLEER. Trimming removed 1 base from V and 0 bases from J, with 9 bases in between. The CDR3 DNA reads TGCGCCAGCAGCCAAGCTTCTATTATGAACACTGAAGCTTTCTTT. It specifies CASSQASIMNTEAFF.

The chain couples TRBV25-1 to TRBJ1-4; the D is unclear. V was clipped by 4 bases and J by 0 bases, with 9 bases between them. The CDR3 is 15 amino acids. Per germline, CDR1 MGHDK and CDR2 SYGVNS. The CDR3 sequence is CASSARLSTNEKLFF. DNA for the CDR3: TGTGCCAGCAGTGCCAGACTATCAACTAATGAAAAACTGTTTTTT.

This clone has just a few counts. The chain couples TRBV19 to TRBJ1-1, with TRBD1 matching over 8 bases. V lost 3 bases, J lost 1 base, and 4 bases stayed unmatched. CDR1 is LNHDA and CDR2 is SQIVND in the germline V gene (reference sequence). The CDR3 sequence is 15 residues long. CDR3 nucleotides: TGTGCCAGTAGTATCTTAGGACAGGGGAACACTGAAGCTTTCTTT. Translation: CASSILGQGNTEAFF.

This chain uses TRBV29-1 with TRBJ2-1; 7 bases map to TRBD2. V dropped 5 bases and J dropped 4; count of bases not matched to a gene: 8. The CDR3 length is 14 residues. Germline V gene data show CDR1 as SQVTM and CDR2 as ANQGSEA. This CDR3 is CSVTASGVYNEQFF. DNA for the CDR3: TGCAGCGTTACGGCTAGCGGTGTTTACAATGAGCAGTTCTTC.